A single sample is the source of the 21 T cell receptor beta chains below, sequenced in a study of blood T cell repertoires in COVID-19. Profiled with immunoSEQ multiplex PCR; TCRdb holds only in-frame clones, not every one. There are over 200,000 clones in the sample; about 88% occur only once, and about 2.5% lies in the top ten. Sequenced sample: peripheral blood. These receptor sequences come from a woman aged 60 to 75 with acute or convalescent COVID-19.

CDR3 in amino acids: CAISVGTGGIEAFF. CDR3 nucleotides: TGTGCCATCAGTGTCGGGACAGGGGGCATTGAAGCTTTCTTT. V usage is TRBV10-3 and J usage is TRBJ1-1; 12 bases agree with TRBD1. The CDR3 is 14 residues long. J lost 7 bases, V lost 4 bases, and 4 bases had no gene match. CDR1 ENHRY and CDR2 SYGVKD come from the germline V gene.

The chain has TRBV30 and TRBJ1-1; D remains unclear. CDR1 is GTSNPN, CDR2 SVGIG, per germline (reference sequence). V lost 0 bases and J lost 5, with 7 bases in between. This CDR3 has 12 residues. The CDR3 nucleotides read TGTGCCTGGAGTGTGTGGAGGACTGAAGCTTTCTTT. Translation: CAWSVWRTEAFF.

This chain uses TRBV5-1 with TRBJ2-7; tentatively, D is TRBD1 (6 bases). V dropped 2 bases and J dropped 0 bases, with 9 bases sitting between them. The CDR3 contains 14 residues. Per germline, CDR1 SGHRS and CDR2 YFSETQ. DNA for the CDR3: TGCGCCAGCAGCTTAGGGACACTCTCCTACGAGCAGTACTTC. As protein: CASSLGTLSYEQYF.

The chain employs TRBV15 and TRBJ2-1; 13 bases are shared with TRBD2. Trimming cost V 6 bases and J 5 bases; bases outside gene matches: 4. The CDR3 sequence is 15 residues long. Germline V CDR1 and CDR2: LNHNV, YYDKDF (reference sequence). This CDR3 reads CATSPLAGGNNEQFF. The CDR3 nucleotides read TGTGCCACCAGTCCACTAGCGGGAGGGAACAATGAGCAGTTCTTC. Together with reference TRBV15 and TRBJ2-1, the CDR3 gives the full variable domain: DAMVIQNPRYQVTQFGKPVTLSCSQTLNHNVMYWYQQKSSQAPKLLFHYYDKDFNNEADTPDNFQSRRPNTSFCFLDIRSPGLGDTAMYLCATSPLAGGNNEQFFGPGTRLTVL.

The V call is TRBV11-1, the J call TRBJ2-7; 12 positions agree with TRBD2. The J segment lost 3 bases and the V segment lost 1 base, leaving 1 base of the junction unmatched. From germline, CDR1 is SGHAT and CDR2 FQDESV (reference sequence). The CDR3 extends over 15 amino acids. Written as DNA, the CDR3 is TGTGCCAGCAGCTTAGGACTAGCGGGGGTCTACGAGCAGTACTTC. Amino acid sequence: CASSLGLAGVYEQYF.

The chain carries TRBV20-1 and TRBJ1-2; D gene unclear. The CDR3 totals 11 residues. The germline V gene has CDR1 DFQATT and CDR2 SNEGSKA (reference sequence). V dropped 2 bases and J dropped 7 bases, with 8 bases sitting between them. CDR3 sequence (DNA): TGCAGTGCTAGATATGGGCGTGGCTACACCTTC. This sequence encodes CSARYGRGYTF.

The chain employs TRBV30 and TRBJ2-3; D possibly corresponds to TRBD2 (6 bases). Germline V gene sequence: CDR1 GTSNPN, CDR2 SVGIG (reference sequence). Trimming took 2 bases from V and 1 from J, leaving 13 bases between them. The CDR3 covers 15 residues. CDR3 region: CAWSSGGSGTDTQYF. CDR3 sequence (DNA): TGTGCCTGGAGTTCTGGGGGGTCTGGCACAGATACGCAGTATTTT.

V and J are TRBV7-2 and TRBJ1-2; 10 bases line up with TRBD1. CDR1 and CDR2 (germline): SGHTA, FQGNSA. The CDR3 consists of 14 residues. Unmatched junction bases numbered 8, after V lost 5 bases and J lost 8 bases. The CDR3 sequence is CASSSRDRGGGYTF. CDR3 nucleotides: TGTGCCAGCAGCAGCCGGGACAGGGGAGGCGGCTACACCTTC.

The chain recombines TRBV3-1 (or the pseudogene TRBV3-2) with TRBJ2-7; TRBD1 matches 10 bases. Germline CDR1 reads LGHDT; CDR2 reads YNNKEL (reference sequence). With 1 base clipped from V and 3 bases from J, the junction kept 3 bases outside the gene matches. The CDR3 is 15 residues long. The chain's CDR3 is CASSQGTGGYYEQYF. The CDR3 DNA follows: TGTGCCAGCAGCCAAGGGACAGGGGGATACTACGAGCAGTACTTC.

The rearrangement joins TRBV29-1 to TRBJ2-2, with 7 bases identical to TRBD2. This CDR3 region has 14 residues. The germline CDR1 and CDR2 sequences are SQVTM and ANQGSEA. After removal of 4 bases from V and 2 bases from J, the junction contained 4 bases not matched to a gene. The CDR3 coding sequence is TGCAGCGTTGGACGGGGGGTAAACACCGGGGAGCTGTTTTTT. It specifies CSVGRGVNTGELFF.

This chain joins TRBV30 and TRBJ2-7, with 9 bases fitting TRBD1. The V segment lost 2 bases and the J segment 5 bases; nucleotides outside the gene matches: 1. The germline V gene encodes CDR1 GTSNPN and CDR2 SVGIG (reference sequence). The CDR3 runs to 12 residues. The CDR3 here is CAWSRDRDEQYF. CDR3 coding DNA: TGTGCCTGGAGTAGGGACAGGGACGAGCAGTACTTC. Filled out from reference TRBV30 and TRBJ2-7, the complete variable domain reads SQTIHQWPATLVQPVGSPLSLECTVEGTSNPNLYWYRQAAGRGLQLLFYSVGIGQISSEVPQNLSASRPQDRQFILSSKKLLLSDSGFYLCAWSRDRDEQYFGPGTRLTVT.

The CDR3 loop is CASSSHFTGDEQFF. DNA of the CDR3: TGTGCCAGCAGCTCCCACTTTACCGGGGATGAGCAGTTCTTC. J is TRBJ2-1 and V is TRBV11-2; tentative D call: TRBD2 (5 bases). The CDR3 consists of 14 residues. Trimming shortened V by 4 bases and J by 8 bases, and 15 bases separated the two germline ends. From germline, CDR1 is SGHAT and CDR2 FQNNGV.

This sequence joins TRBV14 and TRBJ2-3, with 11 bases that match TRBD1. This CDR3 region has 17 residues. Germline-derived CDR1 and CDR2 are SGHDN and FVKESK. The V gene end was trimmed by 0 bases and the J gene end by 3 bases; junction bases not matched to a gene: 5. DNA of the CDR3: TGTGCCAGCAGCCAAGAGGACAGGGGGCTTGCGACAGATACGCAGTATTTT. It encodes CASSQEDRGLATDTQYF.

The gene calls are TRBV9 and TRBJ2-3; D is undetermined. Trimming removed 3 bases at V and 2 bases at J, with 4 bases between. This CDR3 comprises 12 residues. Germline CDR1 is SGDLS and CDR2 is YYNGEE. This CDR3 reads CASSAHTDTQYF. CDR3 nucleotides: TGTGCCAGCAGCGCACACACAGATACGCAGTATTTT.

This chain joins TRBV12-3 or TRBV12-4 and TRBJ1-4; D not certain. V lost 3 bases and J 4 bases, leaving 3 bases between the germline ends. The CDR3 extends over 12 amino acids. This CDR3 is CASSFNNEKLFF. As DNA, the CDR3 is TGTGCCAGCAGTTTCAATAATGAAAAACTGTTTTTT.

This chain uses TRBV6-5 with TRBJ1-4, with D tentatively TRBD1 (6 bases). Germline CDR1 MNHEY, CDR2 SVGAGI. CDR3 size: 13 residues. Trimming pared 11 bases from V and 0 bases from J, leaving 10 bases between. The CDR3: CAARTATNEKLFF. DNA of the CDR3: TGTGCCGCCCGGACAGCAACTAATGAAAAACTGTTTTTT.

The chain uses TRBV19 and TRBJ1-1; no firm D call. Germline V gene lookup returns CDR1 LNHDA and CDR2 SQIVND (reference sequence). The CDR3 is 11 residues long. Deletions cut 3 bases from V and 5 bases from J, with 4 bases between. CDR3 in amino acids: CASSMRTEAFF. CDR3 sequence (DNA): TGTGCCAGTAGTATGAGGACTGAAGCTTTCTTT. Complete variable domain (other parts from reference TRBV19 and TRBJ1-1): DGGITQSPKYLFRKEGQNVTLSCEQNLNHDAMYWYRQDPGQGLRLIYYSQIVNDFQKGDIAEGYSVSREKKESFPLTVTSAQKNPTAFYLCASSMRTEAFFGQGTRLTVV.

This clone was counted between two and nine times. The CDR3 DNA sequence: TGTGCCAGCAGCCATCGGACAGGGCGGACTGAAGCTTTCTTT. Translating gives CASSHRTGRTEAFF. The chain links TRBV3-1 (or the pseudogene TRBV3-2) to TRBJ1-1; 8 positions agree with TRBD1. The CDR3 runs to 14 residues. Unmatched junction bases numbered 5, after V lost 3 bases and J lost 5 bases. Germline-derived CDR1 and CDR2 are LGHDT and YNNKEL (reference sequence).

This clone was counted a single time. The chain recombines TRBV3-1 (or the pseudogene TRBV3-2) with TRBJ2-3; D ambiguous. CDR3 length: 13 amino acids. V was shortened by 4 bases and J by 1 base, with 6 bases between the two germline ends. The germline V gene has CDR1 LGHDT and CDR2 YNNKEL (reference sequence). CDR3 sequence reads: CASSLSGTDTQYF. The CDR3 DNA reads TGTGCCAGCAGCCTGAGCGGCACAGATACGCAGTATTTT.

The gene calls are TRBV7-2 and TRBJ2-1, with 15 nucleotides matching TRBD2. There are 15 residues in the CDR3. Unmatched junction bases numbered 4, after V lost 5 bases and J lost 8 bases. Germline values: CDR1 SGHTA, CDR2 FQGNSA. The CDR3 protein is CASSRTSGRVHEQFF. The CDR3 region has the DNA TGTGCCAGCAGCCGGACTAGCGGGAGGGTACATGAGCAGTTCTTC.

The CDR3 reads CASSPETGPNTEAFF. The DNA for the CDR3 is TGTGCCAGCAGCCCGGAAACAGGACCGAACACTGAAGCTTTCTTT. The gene calls are TRBV9 and TRBJ1-1, with D tentatively TRBD1 (5 bases). Germline CDR1 reads SGDLS; CDR2 reads YYNGEE. The CDR3 has 15 amino acids. The ends were cut back, 4 bases at V and 1 base at J, with 14 bases in the middle.